The 17 T cell receptor beta chains reported below all come from one sample, sequenced in a study of beta chain features in type 1 diabetes. Study findings and constraints: Significant though moderate, a shortening of TCRB CDR3s appeared in all four CD4+ subsets of Type 1 diabetes patients.

cDNA synthesis used the whole RNA isolate, giving expressed TCRB sequences. Only in-frame clones appear in the TCRdb table, and some are missing; sequencing was by immunoSEQ multiplex PCR. This repertoire shows over 120,000 clones, approximately 13% found once; its top ten account for roughly 1.4%. Their antigen targets remain unknown. Sequencing was carried out using central memory CD4+ T cells from blood. Receptors originate from a man between 18 and 35 years old with type 1 diabetes.

The rearrangement links TRBV10-3 to TRBJ2-3, with a possible D match to TRBD1 (5 bases). This CDR3 is built from 13 residues. Per the germline V gene, CDR1 is ENHRY and CDR2 is SYGVKD. The V end lost 4 bases, the J end lost 4 bases, and 9 bases lay between the germline ends. CDR3 sequence: CAISGAGSDTQYF. CDR3 nucleotide sequence: TGTGCCATCAGTGGGGCAGGGTCAGATACGCAGTATTTT.

The V gene is TRBV20-1, the J gene TRBJ2-7, with D possibly being TRBD2 (5 bases). The CDR3 runs to 11 residues. In germline, CDR1 is DFQATT, CDR2 SNEGSKA (reference sequence). V was trimmed by 2 bases and J by 6 bases, leaving 8 bases between them. The CDR3 loop is CSARIGVEQYF. The CDR3 bases are TGCAGTGCTAGAATCGGGGTCGAGCAGTACTTC.

This clone was counted between two and nine times. This chain links TRBV30 with TRBJ1-1; a weak D match, TRBD1 (6 bases). CDR1 is GTSNPN, CDR2 SVGIG, per germline (reference sequence). V was shortened by 8 bases and J by 5 bases, with 18 bases between the two germline ends. The CDR3 spans 13 residues. This CDR3 is CARKRPGQTEAFF. For the CDR3, the DNA is TGTGCCCGCAAAAGACCGGGACAAACTGAAGCTTTCTTT.

A few counts support this clone. V is TRBV4-1 and J is TRBJ2-1; the D gene is possibly TRBD2 (6 bases). V gave up 3 bases and J gave up 2 bases, with 11 bases separating them. Germline V gives CDR1 MGHRA, CDR2 YSYEKL. This CDR3 contains 15 residues. The CDR3 sequence: CASSQRTGAYNEQFF. The DNA for the CDR3 is TGCGCCAGCAGCCAGCGGACGGGGGCCTACAATGAGCAGTTCTTC.

This chain uses TRBV4-1 with TRBJ2-1; possible D gene TRBD1, 6 bases. The CDR3 extends over 20 amino acids. Trimming shortened V by 2 bases and J by 0 bases, and 23 bases separated the two germline ends. Looked up from germline, CDR1 is MGHRA and CDR2 is YSYEKL. CDR3 nucleotide sequence: TGCGCCAGCAGCCAAAGATACCGGGACATAGCCGGAAGCTCCTACAATGAGCAGTTCTTC. Encoded protein: CASSQRYRDIAGSSYNEQFF.

The table lists this clone with a few counts. Additional DNA sequences in this sample encode the identical CDR3. The chain links TRBV7-3 to TRBJ1-1; 7 bases match TRBD1. Germline loops: CDR1 SGHTA, CDR2 FQGTGA. J lost 3 bases, V lost 5 bases, and 3 bases had no gene match. The CDR3 has 13 residues. The CDR3 reads CASSPQGDTEAFF. The CDR3 nucleotides are TGTGCCAGCAGCCCTCAGGGGGACACTGAAGCTTTCTTT.

This chain uses TRBV27 with TRBJ2-3; D is tentatively TRBD1 or TRBD2 (6 bases each). Germline CDR1 and CDR2: MNHEY and SMNVEV (reference sequence). Trimming left V 3 bases short and J 4 bases short, with 14 bases between. The CDR3 runs 15 residues. The CDR3: CASSFGGRNPDTQYF. Written as DNA, the CDR3 is TGTGCCAGCAGTTTTGGGGGGCGAAACCCAGATACGCAGTATTTT.

This clone was detected many times. V is TRBV30 and J is TRBJ1-5; no clear D. Germline assignment: CDR1 GTSNPN and CDR2 SVGIG (reference sequence). The CDR3 contains 16 residues. V lost 3 bases and J lost 9, with 24 bases in between. The CDR3 DNA reads TGTGCCTGGAGCCCGTTTGGCCCGGGGAGTATGCGGCCCCAGCATTTT. It codes for CAWSPFGPGSMRPQHF. Complete variable domain (other parts from reference TRBV30 and TRBJ1-5): SQTIHQWPATLVQPVGSPLSLECTVEGTSNPNLYWYRQAAGRGLQLLFYSVGIGQISSEVPQNLSASRPQDRQFILSSKKLLLSDSGFYLCAWSPFGPGSMRPQHFGDGTRLSIL.

The V and J genes are TRBV6-5 and TRBJ1-6; maybe TRBD1 (6 bases). Trimming stripped 4 bases from V and 9 bases from J, with 16 bases between. The germline gives CDR1 MNHEY, CDR2 SVGAGI. CDR3 size: 15 residues. The CDR3 region has the DNA TGTGCCAGCAGTTTGGGACACGGTTACGGTTCACCCCTCCACTTT. Protein product: CASSLGHGYGSPLHF.

The sample holds a few counts of this clone. The same CDR3 also results from other DNA sequences found in this sample. The V and J genes are TRBV12-5 and TRBJ1-1; unclear D gene. Trimming removed 1 base from V and 5 bases from J, with 5 bases in between. Per the germline V gene, CDR1 is LGHNT and CDR2 is FRNRAP. This CDR3 has 12 residues. The CDR3 protein is CASGLERTEAFF. Here the CDR3 DNA reads TGTGCTAGTGGTTTGGAGCGGACTGAAGCTTTCTTT.

This clone was seen more than once but under ten times. The CDR3 nucleotides read TGTGCCATCAGCCAGGAGAACACTGAAGCTTTCTTT. It encodes CAISQENTEAFF. The J gene is TRBJ1-1, the V gene TRBV10-3; D not certain. The CDR3 contains 12 residues. V lost 6 bases and J 1 base, leaving 6 bases between the germline ends. CDR1 ENHRY and CDR2 SYGVKD come from the germline V gene.

V usage is TRBV7-9 and J usage is TRBJ2-5; D gene uncertain. This CDR3 comprises 14 residues. Trimming shortened V by 1 base and J by 5 bases, and 11 bases separated the two germline ends. Germline V CDR1 and CDR2: SEHNR, FQNEAQ (reference sequence). The CDR3 sequence: CASSLVPGWETQYF. CDR3 bases: TGTGCCAGCAGCTTAGTCCCGGGTTGGGAGACCCAGTACTTC.

The chain combines TRBV6-1 with TRBJ2-3, with D unclear. Per germline, CDR1 MNHNS and CDR2 SASEGT. The germline V and J ends were trimmed by 2 bases and 0 bases, with 6 bases remaining between them. CDR3 length equals 14 residues. The CDR3 protein is CASSEQTSTDTQYF. The CDR3 coding sequence is TGTGCCAGCAGTGAACAGACTAGCACAGATACGCAGTATTTT.

The rearrangement links TRBV11-3 to TRBJ2-2, with 8 bases identical to TRBD1. CDR1 is SGHNT and CDR2 is YENEEA in the germline V gene. CDR3 length equals 16 residues. Trimming at V came to 0 bases and at J to 4 bases, leaving 4 bases not matched to a gene. CDR3 residues: CASSLDGQGPTGELFF. DNA for the CDR3: TGTGCCAGCAGCTTAGACGGACAGGGTCCCACCGGGGAGCTGTTTTTT. Looking up the rest from reference TRBV11-3 and TRBJ2-2 gives the full variable domain: EAGVVQSPRYKIIEKKQPVAFWCNPISGHNTLYWYLQNLGQGPELLIRYENEEAVDDSQLPKDRFSAERLKGVDSTLKIQPAELGDSAVYLCASSLDGQGPTGELFFGEGSRLTVL.

The chain employs TRBV28 and TRBJ2-1; 11 bases align to TRBD2. The trim removed 5 bases at V and 4 bases at J, leaving 7 bases unmatched. From germline, CDR1 is MDHEN and CDR2 SYDVKM. The CDR3 covers 16 residues. In DNA form, the CDR3 reads TGTGCCAGCAGTCCCCCTAGCGGGGGGCGGTACAATGAGCAGTTCTTC. It encodes CASSPPSGGRYNEQFF.

This clone was counted only a few times. The V and J genes are TRBV5-4 and TRBJ2-7; no reliable D call. CDR1 SGHNT and CDR2 YYREEE come from the germline V gene (reference sequence). The CDR3 covers 13 residues. V dropped 0 bases and J dropped 5 bases, with 9 bases sitting between them. DNA of the CDR3: TGTGCCAGCAGCTTGGTGGGTCCCGACGAGCAGTACTTC. Translation: CASSLVGPDEQYF.

This clone appeared a few times. CDR3 nucleotide sequence: TGTGCCAGCTCACGAACCTCAGGGGCAGGTGACGGGGAGCTGTTTTTT. Its protein product is CASSRTSGAGDGELFF. The chain couples TRBV18 to TRBJ2-2, with D possibly matching TRBD1 (6 bases). V was trimmed by 4 bases and J by 7 bases, leaving 19 bases between them. CDR1 and CDR2 from the germline V gene are KGHSH and LQKENI. This CDR3 comprises 16 residues.